This TCR beta chain came from a study of beta chain features in type 1 diabetes. TCRB transcripts that were expressed got sequenced, as all of the isolated RNA had been reverse transcribed. Method: immunoSEQ multiplex PCR; TCRdb's copy keeps in-frame clones and lacks some. Of around 290,000 clones listed, around 7.3% are singletons. The study's findings and limits: HLA effects on TCRB rearrangement stayed unresolved here.

CDR1 and CDR2 from the germline V gene are SGHNT and YYREEE (reference sequence). The CDR3 has 14 residues. V lost 6 bases and J 4 bases, leaving 16 bases between the germline ends. With respect to this clone: Its antigen is unknown.

This TCR came from a woman aged 18-30 years in good health. The sample consisted of central memory CD4+ T cells from blood. V usage is TRBV5-4 and J usage is TRBJ1-1; a possible D gene is TRBD1 (6 bases). The CDR3 nucleotides read TGTGCCAGCATGACCGACCGAGGGGGCACTGAAGCTTTCTTT. This codes for CASMTDRGGTEAFF.